One sample yielded the 13 T cell receptor beta chains listed below, sequenced in a study of control samples from healthy donors and cancer patients. Clones were read by immunoSEQ multiplex PCR, and TCRdb kept only the in-frame ones, dropping some. Here the sample spans 150,000 or so clones, around 88% being singletons. Sequences were obtained from blood. The source of these receptors is a woman under 40 in good health.

The chain carries TRBV6-5 and TRBJ2-5; no firm D call. The CDR3 consists of 14 residues. Trimming shortened V by 2 bases and J by 1 base, and 8 bases separated the two germline ends. Looked up from germline, CDR1 is MNHEY and CDR2 is SVGAGI. In DNA form, the CDR3 reads TGTGCCAGCAGTTACACTAACCTCCAAGAGACCCAGTACTTC. Its protein is CASSYTNLQETQYF.

The sample holds one count of this clone. The gene calls are TRBV18 and TRBJ2-4, with 11 positions matching TRBD2. Trimming at V came to 3 bases and at J to 6 bases, leaving 4 bases not matched to a gene. CDR3 length: 15 residues. Germline loops: CDR1 KGHSH, CDR2 LQKENI. The CDR3 sequence is CASSPRTSGPNIQYF. The CDR3 DNA follows: TGTGCCAGCTCACCTCGGACTAGCGGGCCAAACATTCAGTACTTC.

This chain links TRBV28 with TRBJ2-2; D uncertain. Germline values: CDR1 MDHEN, CDR2 SYDVKM. The V gene lost 6 bases and the J gene lost 13 bases, with 12 bases spanning the gap. The CDR3 consists of 11 residues. The CDR3 sequence: CASSDTRVLFF. In DNA form, the CDR3 reads TGTGCCAGCAGCGACACCCGCGTGCTGTTTTTT.

This CDR3 reads CASSLGTGTGELFF. Here the CDR3 DNA reads TGTGCCAGCAGTTTAGGGACAGGCACCGGGGAGCTGTTTTTT. The V gene is TRBV27, the J gene TRBJ2-2, with 8 bases aligning to TRBD1. The germline V gene has CDR1 MNHEY and CDR2 SMNVEV (reference sequence). Germline trimming cut 2 bases from V and 4 bases from J; bases unmatched to any gene: 0. CDR3 length: 14 amino acids.

The chain is built from TRBV23-1 and TRBJ2-7; 9 bases are a match to TRBD1. Being an ORF, TRBV23-1 has a function that is uncertain. This CDR3 is 13 amino acids long. V dropped 3 bases and J dropped 3; count of bases not matched to a gene: 0. The CDR3 DNA sequence: TGCGCCAGCAGTCAGGGACAGGGCTACGAGCAGTACGTC. It specifies CASSQGQGYEQYV.

A word on this clone: Within the sample, other DNA sequences also encode this same CDR3. The J gene is TRBJ2-1, the V gene TRBV9; 7 nucleotides align to TRBD2. Germline loops: CDR1 SGDLS, CDR2 YYNGEE. CDR3 length equals 14 residues. The ends lost 0 bases at V and 4 bases at J; junction bases unmatched: 1. CDR3 sequence (DNA): TGTGCCAGCAGCGTAGGCGGGGGTTACAATGAGCAGTTCTTC. It translates to CASSVGGGYNEQFF.

The chain employs TRBV5-5 and TRBJ1-4, with 9 bases aligning to TRBD1. The CDR3 length is 16 residues. V dropped 1 base and J dropped 6; count of bases not matched to a gene: 7. Looked up from germline, CDR1 is SGHKS and CDR2 is YYEKEE (reference sequence). CDR3 in amino acids: CASSLSGTGSYEKLFF. The DNA for the CDR3 is TGTGCCAGCAGCTTGTCCGGGACAGGGAGTTATGAAAAACTGTTTTTT.

V usage is TRBV5-1 and J usage is TRBJ1-2; 9 bases match TRBD1. Per germline, CDR1 SGHRS and CDR2 YFSETQ. Unmatched junction bases numbered 6, after V lost 4 bases and J lost 8 bases. The CDR3 runs 13 residues. In DNA form, the CDR3 reads TGCGCCAGCAGCCAAGGACAGGGGCTAGGCTACACCTTC. It translates to CASSQGQGLGYTF. Using reference TRBV5-1 and TRBJ1-2 for the parts outside the CDR3, the full variable domain is KAGVTQTPRYLIKTRGQQVTLSCSPISGHRSVSWYQQTPGQGLQFLFEYFSETQRNKGNFPGRFSGRQFSNSRSEMNVSTLELGDSALYLCASSQGQGLGYTFGSGTRLTVV.

The DNA of the CDR3 is TGTGCCAGCAAAACCGGGACAGTCAACTATGGCTACACCTTC. Protein product: CASKTGTVNYGYTF. The V gene is TRBV6-5, the J gene TRBJ1-2; 7 nucleotides align to TRBD1. The CDR3 has 14 residues. Per germline, CDR1 MNHEY and CDR2 SVGAGI. Trimming removed 7 bases from V and 2 bases from J; junction bases left unmatched: 7.

The chain couples TRBV5-1 to TRBJ1-3; D is perhaps TRBD1 (5 bases). This CDR3 is built from 15 residues. The germline CDR1 and CDR2 sequences are SGHRS and YFSETQ. Deletions cut 3 bases from V and 0 bases from J, with 10 bases between. The CDR3, as DNA: TGCGCCAGCAGCTGGGGGACCCTCTCTGGAAACACCATATATTTT. Protein product: CASSWGTLSGNTIYF.

The chain employs TRBV11-2 and TRBJ2-3; D not certain. Trimming pared 1 base from V and 1 base from J, leaving 6 bases between. Germline CDR1 and CDR2: SGHAT and FQNNGV. This CDR3 spans 14 amino acids. The CDR3 region is CASSLGMGTDTQYF. DNA of the CDR3: TGTGCCAGCAGCTTAGGGATGGGCACAGATACGCAGTATTTT.

V and J are TRBV19 and TRBJ1-1; TRBD1 agrees at 7 bases. The V gene's germline CDR1 is LNHDA and CDR2 SQIVND (reference sequence). The CDR3 sequence is 11 residues long. V lost 7 bases to trimming and J lost 11 bases; unmatched junction nucleotides: 7. The chain's CDR3 is CASNRGGRAFF. The CDR3 nucleotides read TGTGCCAGTAATCGAGGGGGCCGCGCTTTCTTT.

This clone was counted a few times. Other DNA sequences in this specimen translate into the identical CDR3. The rearrangement links TRBV5-1 to TRBJ1-1, with D possibly TRBD1 on 5 matching bases. Germline V gene data show CDR1 as SGHRS and CDR2 as YFSETQ. Trimming removed 0 bases from V and 0 bases from J, with 12 bases in between. The CDR3 runs to 16 residues. CDR3: CASSLAGGELNTEAFF. CDR3 bases: TGCGCCAGCAGCTTGGCCGGAGGGGAACTGAACACTGAAGCTTTCTTT.